A single sample gave rise to the 3 T cell receptor beta chains below, sequenced in a study of beta chain features in type 1 diabetes. TCRB transcripts that were expressed got sequenced, as all of the isolated RNA had been reverse transcribed. Profiling relied on immunoSEQ multiplex PCR, and the TCRdb table lists in-frame clones only, not all of them. The table has about 240,000 clones, 25% to 30% seen once. The sample taken for sequencing was central memory CD4+ T cells from blood. These receptors were obtained from a man aged 25-45 years in good health.

The chain couples TRBV7-2 to TRBJ2-3; D not certain. Trimming stripped 3 bases from V and 0 bases from J, with 10 bases between. CDR1 and CDR2 (germline): SGHTA, FQGNSA. The CDR3 extends over 15 amino acids. This CDR3 is CASSLLVSSTDTQYF. The CDR3 DNA reads TGTGCCAGCAGCTTGCTCGTTTCTAGCACAGATACGCAGTATTTT.

Remarks on this clone: A much bigger clone sits one base away, suggesting this may be a read error. The same CDR3 is also encoded by other DNA sequences in this sample. The chain combines TRBV5-1 with TRBJ2-7; D perhaps matches TRBD1 (6 bases). The V gene's germline CDR1 is SGHRS and CDR2 YFSETQ. Between the trimmed V and J ends, which lost 4 bases and 4 bases, there was a span of 9 bases. The CDR3 is 12 amino acids. CDR3 amino acids: CASSRDNYEQYF. CDR3 coding DNA: TGCGCCAGCAGCCGGGACAATTACGAGCAGTACTTC.

This rearrangement joins TRBV19 to TRBJ1-1; the D gene is possibly TRBD1 (5 bases). Trimming took 4 bases from V and 12 from J, leaving 12 bases between them. From germline, CDR1 is LNHDA and CDR2 SQIVND (reference sequence). The CDR3 runs 11 residues. This CDR3 is CASSNQGNTFF. The CDR3 coding sequence is TGTGCCAGTAGTAATCAGGGTAACACTTTCTTT.